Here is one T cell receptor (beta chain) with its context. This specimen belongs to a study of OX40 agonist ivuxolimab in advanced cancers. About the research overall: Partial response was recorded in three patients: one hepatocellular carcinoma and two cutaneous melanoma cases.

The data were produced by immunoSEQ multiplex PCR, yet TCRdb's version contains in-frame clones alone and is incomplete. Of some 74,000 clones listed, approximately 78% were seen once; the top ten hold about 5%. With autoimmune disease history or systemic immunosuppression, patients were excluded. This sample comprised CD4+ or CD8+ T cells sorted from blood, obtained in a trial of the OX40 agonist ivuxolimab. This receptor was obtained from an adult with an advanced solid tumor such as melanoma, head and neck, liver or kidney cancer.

CDR3 coding DNA: TGTGCCAGCCTCGGATCTGGCGGGGGAGCCTACGAGCAGTACTTC. As protein: CASLGSGGGAYEQYF. The chain couples TRBV6-1 to TRBJ2-7, with 7 bases that match TRBD2. CDR1 is MNHNS and CDR2 is SASEGT in the germline V gene. Trimming took 8 bases from V and 2 from J; bases not matched to a gene: 12. The CDR3 spans 15 residues.